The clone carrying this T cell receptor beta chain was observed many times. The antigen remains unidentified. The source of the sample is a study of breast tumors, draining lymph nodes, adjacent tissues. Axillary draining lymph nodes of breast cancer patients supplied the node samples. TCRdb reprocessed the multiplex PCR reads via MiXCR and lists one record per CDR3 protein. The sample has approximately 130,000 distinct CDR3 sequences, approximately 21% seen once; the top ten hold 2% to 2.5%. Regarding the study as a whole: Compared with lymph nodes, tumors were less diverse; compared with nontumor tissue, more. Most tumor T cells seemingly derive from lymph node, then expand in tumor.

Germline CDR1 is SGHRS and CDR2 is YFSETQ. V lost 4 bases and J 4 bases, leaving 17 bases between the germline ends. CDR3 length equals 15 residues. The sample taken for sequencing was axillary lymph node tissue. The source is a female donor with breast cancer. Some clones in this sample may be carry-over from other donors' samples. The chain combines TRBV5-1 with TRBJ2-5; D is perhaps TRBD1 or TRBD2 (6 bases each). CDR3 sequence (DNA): TGCGCCAGCAGCCCCTTAGCTGGAGGGGGAGAGACCCAGTACTTC. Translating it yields CASSPLAGGGETQYF. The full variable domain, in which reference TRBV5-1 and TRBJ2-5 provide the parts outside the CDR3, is KAGVTQTPRYLIKTRGQQVTLSCSPISGHRSVSWYQQTPGQGLQFLFEYFSETQRNKGNFPGRFSGRQFSNSRSEMNVSTLELGDSALYLCASSPLAGGGETQYFGPGTRLLVL.